The rows below give T cell receptor beta chains drawn from one sample of a study of response to subunit inactivated influenza vaccine. TCRdb reprocessed the RT-PCR reads via MiXCR and lists one record per CDR3 protein. The data contain around 570,000 distinct CDR3 sequences, about 11% of them singletons. These data are also associated with another study on T cells expressing NK-cell markers.

The sequencing here drew on PBMCs from blood, taken on the day of vaccination. The receptors stem from a man between 45 and 60 years old who received an inactivated influenza vaccine. Both conserved end residues are part of each CDR3. The D gene is left open where the match is weak. Some rows have no size entry. The others give once, few or many, or a class for an expanded clone.

D gene,V gene,clone size,J gene,CDR3 DNA,CDR3 protein
.,TRBV6-1,.,TRBJ1-6,TGTGCCAGCAGCCGAGCTTTGGACAGTTATAATTCACCCCTCCACTTT,CASSRALDSYNSPLHF
.,TRBV4-3,many,TRBJ2-7,TGCGCCAGCAGCCAAGATTCGGACATCTACGAGCAGTACTTC,CASSQDSDIYEQYF
.,TRBV11-2,few,TRBJ1-1,TGTGCCAGCAGCTTAAATCGGTTGGCCACTGAAGCTTTCTTT,CASSLNRLATEAFF
.,TRBV7-9,few,TRBJ2-3,TGTGCCAGCAGCTTGGCTTACACGCAGTATTTT,CASSLAYTQYF
.,TRBV27,.,TRBJ2-7,TGTGCCAGCAGTATCGCGGAAGGGGTAACCCACGAGCAGTACTTC,CASSIAEGVTHEQYF
.,TRBV29-1,many,TRBJ2-2,TGCAGCGTTGCCCTTCCGGGACGGAACACCGGGGAGCTGTTTTTT,CSVALPGRNTGELFF
.,TRBV10-2,few,TRBJ2-2,TGCGCCAGCTGGGCCGGGGAGCTGTTTTTT,CASWAGELFF
.,TRBV24-1,.,TRBJ2-7,TGTGCCACCAGTTGGAGTAACGAGCAGTACTTC,CATSWSNEQYF
.,TRBV10-3,.,TRBJ1-2,TGTGCCACCTCCGCGCGGGACAACATCAACTATGGCTACACCTTC,CATSARDNINYGYTF
.,TRBV6-1,few,TRBJ2-1,TGTGCCAGCACCAACAAATTGTGGTCCTACAATGAGCAGTTCTTC,CASTNKLWSYNEQFF
.,TRBV12-3/TRBV12-4,few,TRBJ2-2,TGTGCCAGCAGTTTAGCCCCGGGACTGATTAACACCGGGGAGCTGTTTTTT,CASSLAPGLINTGELFF
.,TRBV5-1,.,TRBJ1-4,TGCGCCAGCAGCTTGTCAGGGGAGCAAGAAAAACTGTTTTTT,CASSLSGEQEKLFF
TRBD1,TRBV28,few,TRBJ2-7,TGTGCCAGCAGAACGGGACAGGGATACGAGCAGTACTTC,CASRTGQGYEQYF
.,TRBV7-2,many,TRBJ2-7,TGTGCCAGCAGCTTTGGGGGCCGCTCCTACGAGCAGTACTTC,CASSFGGRSYEQYF
.,TRBV9,few,TRBJ2-7,TGTGCCAGCAGCGCCGGGGACTGGTACGAGCAGTACTTC,CASSAGDWYEQYF
.,TRBV5-1,few,TRBJ2-3,TGCGCCAGCAGCTTGGAAGGGGTGGCGCAGTATTTT,CASSLEGVAQYF
.,TRBV5-6,few,TRBJ1-6,TGTGCCAGCAGCTTCGGACACTCGAATTCACCCCTCCACTTT,CASSFGHSNSPLHF
.,TRBV6-5,.,TRBJ1-2,TGTGCCAGCAGTTATGAGAAGGGCCCCTATGGCTACACCTTC,CASSYEKGPYGYTF
.,TRBV7-2,few,TRBJ2-5,TGTGCCAGCAGCTTACCTGCTGAAGAGACCCAGTACTTC,CASSLPAEETQYF
.,TRBV12-3/TRBV12-4,few,TRBJ1-1,TGTGCCAGCAGTTTGGGAATCGTGAACACTGAAGCTTTCTTT,CASSLGIVNTEAFF
TRBD2,TRBV3-1,few,TRBJ2-3,TGTGCCAGCAGCGCAGCCGGGACTACTAGCACAGATACGCAGTATTTT,CASSAAGTTSTDTQYF
.,TRBV29-1,few,TRBJ2-5,TGCAGCGTTGTACGGCGGGGCGGGGACCAAGAGACCCAGTACTTC,CSVVRRGGDQETQYF
.,TRBV4-2,many,TRBJ2-7,TGTGCCAGCAGCCAAGAAGTAGGGGCGAGCTCCTACGAGCAGTACTTC,CASSQEVGASSYEQYF
.,TRBV19,.,TRBJ2-7,TGTGCCAGTAGTATGGGACGGGGCTCCTACGAGCAGTACTTC,CASSMGRGSYEQYF
TRBD1,TRBV20-1,many,TRBJ2-5,TGCAGTGCTAAACTGGACAGGATCCAAGAGACCCAGTACTTC,CSAKLDRIQETQYF
TRBD2,TRBV10-3,few,TRBJ2-3,TGTGCCATCAGAACGGGGACTAGCGGGCCTTCATATACGCAGTATTTT,CAIRTGTSGPSYTQYF